The sequence of this TCR beta chain was determined in a study of beta chain features in type 1 diabetes. Study-wide results and caveats: Moderate but significant shortening of TCRB CDR3s was recorded in all four CD4+ subsets from Type 1 diabetes patients.

This clone was seen a handful of times. Its antigen remains unidentified. Germline assignment: CDR1 SQVTM and CDR2 ANQGSEA. V lost 5 bases and J lost 5, with 18 bases in between. CDR3 length equals 14 residues. The investigators reverse transcribed all of the isolated RNA, so they sequenced expressed TCRB transcripts. Using immunoSEQ multiplex PCR, the repertoire was profiled, and TCRdb retains in-frame clones only, with some absent. The repertoire holds about 400,000 clones, with 10% to 15% as singletons. The sequencing sample was made of naive CD4+ T cells from blood. This clonotype was obtained from a young woman with type 1 diabetes. The genes are TRBV29-1 and TRBJ1-1, with D perhaps TRBD1 (5 bases). CDR3 region: CSVSLLHPGTEAFF. The CDR3 bases are TGCAGCGTTTCCCTCCTACACCCAGGGACTGAAGCTTTCTTT. Using reference TRBV29-1 and TRBJ1-1 for the parts outside the CDR3, the full variable domain is SAVISQKPSRDICQRGTSLTIQCQVDSQVTMMFWYRQQPGQSLTLIATANQGSEATYESGFVIDKFPISRPNLTFSTLTVSNMSPEDSSIYLCSVSLLHPGTEAFFGQGTRLTVV.